The TCR beta chain described here comes from a study of T cells expressing NK-cell markers. Broader study findings: The same clonotypes also predominated in the CD3+CD56-NKG2C+ fraction of several donors.

TCRdb reprocessed the 5' RACE reads and keeps a single row for each CDR3 protein, giving no DNA. The listing records roughly 390,000 distinct CDR3 sequences. Concerning this clonotype itself: What it binds is unknown.

Germline values: CDR1 SEHNR, CDR2 FQNEAQ (reference sequence). CDR3 length: 15 residues. The V gene is TRBV7-9, the J gene TRBJ2-5; as DNA is missing, the TRBD1 call by TCRdb cannot be tested. This receptor was obtained from a woman in her 50s in good health. Sequencing was done on a sample of blood T cells: a sorted CD56 or NKG2C T cell subset, CD4+ or CD8+ T cells, or bulk PBMC T cells (not recorded which). The CDR3 sequence is CASSLGRTGEETQYF.